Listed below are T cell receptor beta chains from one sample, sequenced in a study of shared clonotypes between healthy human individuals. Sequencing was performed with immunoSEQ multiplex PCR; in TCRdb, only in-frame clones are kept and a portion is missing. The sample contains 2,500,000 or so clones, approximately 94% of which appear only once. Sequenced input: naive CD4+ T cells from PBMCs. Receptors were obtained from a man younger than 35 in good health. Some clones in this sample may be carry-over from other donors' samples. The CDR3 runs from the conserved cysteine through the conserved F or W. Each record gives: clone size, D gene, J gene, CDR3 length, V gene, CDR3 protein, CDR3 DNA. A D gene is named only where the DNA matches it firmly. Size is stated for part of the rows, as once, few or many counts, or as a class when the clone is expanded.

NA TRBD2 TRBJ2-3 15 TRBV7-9 CASSLGLAATDTQYF TGTGCCAGCAGCCTGGGACTAGCGGCTACAGATACGCAGTATTTT
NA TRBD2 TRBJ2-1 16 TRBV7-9 CASTAGSGRSTDEQFF TGTGCCAGCACCGCCGGAAGCGGGAGGTCCACCGATGAGCAGTTCTTC
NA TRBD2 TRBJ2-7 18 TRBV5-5 CASSLGTSGSPASYEQYF TGTGCCAGCAGCTTAGGGACTAGCGGGAGCCCGGCCTCCTACGAGCAGTACTTC
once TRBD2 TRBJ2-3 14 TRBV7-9 CASSRSGRDDTQYF TGTGCCAGCAGCCGTAGCGGGAGGGACGATACGCAGTATTTT
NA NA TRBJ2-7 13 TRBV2 CASIISEQHEQYF TGTGCCAGCATTATCAGTGAACAGCACGAGCAGTACTTC
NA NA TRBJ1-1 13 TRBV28 CASSPGVQAEAFF TGTGCCAGCAGCCCCGGAGTACAAGCTGAAGCTTTCTTT
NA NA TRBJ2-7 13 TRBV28 CASSLQGGYEQYF TGTGCCAGCAGTTTACAGGGCGGCTACGAGCAGTACTTC
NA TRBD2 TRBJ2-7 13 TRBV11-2 CASSQAGGNEQYF TGTGCCAGCAGCCAGGCCGGGGGGAACGAGCAGTACTTC
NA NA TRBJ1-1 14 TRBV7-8 CASSLVEGNTEAFF TGTGCCAGCAGCTTAGTCGAGGGTAACACTGAAGCTTTCTTT
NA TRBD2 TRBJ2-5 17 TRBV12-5 CASALRLSGTLTKTQYF TGTGCTAGTGCCCTGCGCCTGAGCGGGACCCTAACGAAGACCCAGTACTTC
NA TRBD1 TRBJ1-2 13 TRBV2 CASKRRGGTGYTF TGTGCCAGCAAACGCAGGGGGGGCACTGGCTACACCTTC